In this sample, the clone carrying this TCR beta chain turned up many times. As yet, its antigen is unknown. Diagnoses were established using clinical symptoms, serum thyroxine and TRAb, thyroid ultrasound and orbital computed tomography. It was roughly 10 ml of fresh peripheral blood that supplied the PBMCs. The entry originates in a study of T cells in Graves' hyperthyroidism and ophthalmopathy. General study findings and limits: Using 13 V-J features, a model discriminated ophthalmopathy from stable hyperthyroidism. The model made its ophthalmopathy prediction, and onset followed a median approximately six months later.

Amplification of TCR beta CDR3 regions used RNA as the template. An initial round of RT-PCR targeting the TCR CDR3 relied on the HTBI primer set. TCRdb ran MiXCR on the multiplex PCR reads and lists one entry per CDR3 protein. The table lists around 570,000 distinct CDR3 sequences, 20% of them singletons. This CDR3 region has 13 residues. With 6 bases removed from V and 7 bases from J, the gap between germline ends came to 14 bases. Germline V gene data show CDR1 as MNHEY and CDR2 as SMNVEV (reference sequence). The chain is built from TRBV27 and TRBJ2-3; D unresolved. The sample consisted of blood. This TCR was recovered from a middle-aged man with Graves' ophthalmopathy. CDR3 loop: CASRTTKMNTQYF. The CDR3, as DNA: TGTGCCAGCAGGACGACGAAAATGAATACGCAGTATTTT.